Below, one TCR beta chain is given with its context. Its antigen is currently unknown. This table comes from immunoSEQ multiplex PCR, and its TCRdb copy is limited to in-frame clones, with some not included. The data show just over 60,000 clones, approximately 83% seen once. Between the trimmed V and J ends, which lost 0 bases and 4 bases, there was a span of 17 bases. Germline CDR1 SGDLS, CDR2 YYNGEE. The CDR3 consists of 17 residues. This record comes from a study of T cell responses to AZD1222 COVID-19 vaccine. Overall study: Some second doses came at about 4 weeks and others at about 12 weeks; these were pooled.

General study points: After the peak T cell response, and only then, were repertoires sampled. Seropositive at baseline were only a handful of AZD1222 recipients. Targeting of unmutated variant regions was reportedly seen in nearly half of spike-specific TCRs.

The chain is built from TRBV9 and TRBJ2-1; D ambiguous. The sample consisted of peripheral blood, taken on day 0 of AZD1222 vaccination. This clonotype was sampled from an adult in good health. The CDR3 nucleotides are TGTGCCAGCAGCGTAGGATACAACTCAAAAGCTTACAATGAGCAGTTCTTC. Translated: CASSVGYNSKAYNEQFF.